This T cell receptor (beta chain) stems from a study of blood T cells in healthy people across ages. Points from the study as a whole: Naive T cell percentage by flow cytometry tracked strongly with beta diversity. Compared with aged donors, long-lived donors showed fewer expanded clones, suggesting selection.

V shed 4 bases, J shed 16 bases, and the junction held 14 bases outside the gene matches. From germline, CDR1 is MNHEY and CDR2 SMNVEV (reference sequence). The CDR3 runs to 16 residues. All donors came from Russia, were Caucasian and healthy, and spanned ages about 6 to 90. About this clonotype itself: No antigen is known for it.

Alongside a J-beta primer mix, a sample-barcoded 5' primer served in a second PCR lasting about 6 to 11 cycles. Per sample, CDR3-containing paired-end reads numbered at least 2.5 million. From the 5' RACE reads, TCRdb called clonotypes with MiXCR, one entry per CDR3 protein. The sample contains 1.5 million to 2 million distinct CDR3 sequences, over 25% of which appear only once. The TCR originated in a young woman in good health. The rearrangement joins TRBV27 to TRBJ2-1; 15 bases line up with TRBD2. Specimen: blood. The CDR3: CASSSMGLAGGRSYFF. The CDR3 DNA sequence: TGTGCCAGCAGTTCCATGGGACTAGCGGGGGGTCGGAGCTATTTCTTC.